The 25 T cell receptor beta chains presented below share a single source sample, sequenced in a study of cytomegalovirus exposure and HLA in healthy donors (dated by TCRdb to the late 2010s). The method was the immunoSEQ multiplex PCR assay. For the multiplex PCR, a mixture combining 60 forward primers for TCR Vbeta segments and 13 reverse primers for TCR Jbeta segments was used. TCRdb took this table from immuneACCESS and kept in-frame rearrangements with V and J called. Such tables lack part of the clones; where checked against another copy, unresolved V genes explain under half of the gap, and the rest is unexplained. This sample holds approximately 210,000 clones; roughly 82% were observed only once. Nearly 6% of the sample rests with the top ten. Specimen: PBMCs. These receptors all come from a man in his forties in good health and CMV-seropositive.

Concerning this clone itself: Other DNA sequences within the sample encode an identical CDR3. This chain joins TRBV5-1 and TRBJ1-2; D is perhaps TRBD1 (6 bases). V lost 0 bases and J lost 8, with 8 bases in between. The CDR3 totals 12 residues. Germline lookup yields CDR1 SGHRS and CDR2 YFSETQ. The DNA of the CDR3 is TGCGCCAGCAGCTTGGAGGGGGACGGCTACACCTTC. Amino acid sequence: CASSLEGDGYTF.

This clone was found once. A read error may account for a junction end that differs from germline. The chain recombines TRBV5-6 with TRBJ1-2, with TRBD1 matching over 9 bases. The germline CDR1 and CDR2 sequences are SGHDT and YYEEEE. This CDR3 has 14 amino acids. The CDR3 loop is CASSLDRGRIPGNF. The CDR3 DNA is TGTGCCAGCAGCTTGGACAGGGGGCGAATTCCCGGAAACTTC.

V is TRBV21-1 and J is TRBJ2-7; the table's D call, TRBD2, has no DNA check behind it. TRBV21-1 is a listed pseudogene. CDR3 length: 19 residues. CDR3 sequence reads: CASSTKTSGDPMGQGEQYF. CDR3 sequence (DNA): TGTGCCAGCAGCACCAAGACTAGCGGGGATCCCATGGGCCAGGGGGAGCAGTACTTC.

The chain employs TRBV30 and TRBJ1-4; the D is unclear. The germline CDR1 and CDR2 sequences are GTSNPN and SVGIG (reference sequence). Trimming stripped 8 bases from V and 10 bases from J, with 17 bases between. The CDR3 spans 12 residues. The CDR3 sequence: CAGHLSLGKLFF. The CDR3 nucleotides read TGTGCCGGGCACCTTAGTTTAGGAAAACTGTTTTTT.

The gene calls are TRBV10-1 and TRBJ2-3; D gene unclear. Germline V gene data show CDR1 as WNHNN and CDR2 as SYGVQD (reference sequence). The CDR3 totals 14 residues. V dropped 6 bases and J dropped 2 bases, with 12 bases sitting between them. The CDR3 coding sequence is TGCGCCAGCAGCTCGGTACAGTTCACAGATACGCAGTATTTT. Translation: CASSSVQFTDTQYF.

The chain carries TRBV19 and TRBJ1-5, with D possibly being TRBD1 (6 bases). This CDR3 is 16 amino acids long. Germline-derived CDR1 and CDR2 are LNHDA and SQIVND (reference sequence). V dropped 3 bases and J dropped 4 bases, with 16 bases sitting between them. CDR3 nucleotide sequence: TGTGCCAGTAGTATGACCGGACAGTCCTTTAATCAGCCCCAGCATTTT. Its protein product is CASSMTGQSFNQPQHF.

V is TRBV5-4 and J is TRBJ2-1, with TRBD2 matching over 9 bases. The CDR3 sequence is 16 residues long. Germline V gene sequence: CDR1 SGHNT, CDR2 YYREEE (reference sequence). The junction had 11 bases not matched to a gene; V was cut back by 4 bases and J by 6 bases. CDR3 coding DNA: TGTGCCAGCAGCCCCCAAGGTGGCGGGAGGGCCAATGAGCAGTTCTTC. This gives the protein CASSPQGGGRANEQFF.

The chain links TRBV4-1 to TRBJ2-5; 9 nucleotides align to TRBD2. With the DNA end fitting TRBJ2-7 better, the J assignment may be wrong. The CDR3 is 15 amino acids. CDR1 and CDR2 (germline): MGHRA, YSYEKL. CDR3 amino acids: CASSQEASGAYEQYF. As DNA, the CDR3 is TGCGCCAGCAGCCAAGAGGCTAGCGGGGCCTACGAGCAGTACTTC.

This clone is a singleton in its sample. This rearrangement joins TRBV9 to TRBJ2-2; TRBD2 agrees at 9 bases. J was trimmed by 8 bases and V by 2 bases; bases with no gene match: 4. This CDR3 contains 14 residues. Germline V gene sequence: CDR1 SGDLS, CDR2 YYNGEE. DNA of the CDR3: TGTGCCAGCAGCGTCGCTAGCGGGACGGGGGAGCTGTTTTTT. It specifies CASSVASGTGELFF.

This clone was seen a single time. The rearrangement uses TRBV10-2 and TRBJ2-2; TRBD2 matches at 12 bases. Germline-derived CDR1 and CDR2 are WSHSY and SAAADI. V was pared by 3 bases and J by 5 bases, with 7 bases of the junction left unmatched. The CDR3 loop spans 17 amino acids. The CDR3 is CASSDPGLAGLTGELFF. CDR3 nucleotide sequence: TGCGCCAGCAGTGACCCTGGACTAGCGGGATTAACCGGGGAGCTGTTTTTT.

This chain joins TRBV15 and TRBJ2-3, with 7 nucleotides matching TRBD2. CDR3 length: 16 residues. From germline, CDR1 is LNHNV and CDR2 YYDKDF (reference sequence). Unmatched junction bases numbered 6, after V lost 1 base and J lost 2 bases. The CDR3 DNA reads TGTGCCACCAGCAGAGGGGGAGGGGCAGTCACAGATACGCAGTATTTT. This encodes CATSRGGGAVTDTQYF. The whole variable domain, filled in from reference TRBV15 and TRBJ2-3, reads DAMVIQNPRYQVTQFGKPVTLSCSQTLNHNVMYWYQQKSSQAPKLLFHYYDKDFNNEADTPDNFQSRRPNTSFCFLDIRSPGLGDTAMYLCATSRGGGAVTDTQYFGPGTRLTVL.

Here the CDR3 DNA reads TGTGCCTGGAGCGAGGGGACTAGCGGCTACACAGATACGCAGTATTTT. Translating gives CAWSEGTSGYTDTQYF. V usage is TRBV30 and J usage is TRBJ2-3, with 11 bases identical to TRBD2. Germline V gene data show CDR1 as GTSNPN and CDR2 as SVGIG (reference sequence). V was clipped by 3 bases and J by 2 bases; unmatched bases: 7. This CDR3 contains 16 residues.

The chain joins TRBV6-1 to TRBJ2-6; 10 bases are shared with TRBD1. J was trimmed by 2 bases and V by 3 bases; bases with no gene match: 4. This CDR3 is built from 17 residues. The germline CDR1 and CDR2 sequences are MNHNS and SASEGT. For the CDR3, the DNA is TGTGCCAGCAGTGACACCGGACAGGGGGCTGGGGCCAACGTCCTGACTTTC. This codes for CASSDTGQGAGANVLTF.

The gene calls are TRBV18 and TRBJ2-1; TRBD2 agrees at 8 bases. V trimming: 2 bases; J trimming: 8 bases; junction bases outside the gene matches: 8. The germline V gene encodes CDR1 KGHSH and CDR2 LQKENI. This CDR3 region has 15 residues. The CDR3 DNA reads as TGTGCCAGCTCACCAACACGAAGCGGGAGTCATGAGCAGTTCTTC. It translates to CASSPTRSGSHEQFF. The full variable domain, completed using reference TRBV18 and TRBJ2-1, is NAGVMQNPRHLVRRRGQEARLRCSPMKGHSHVYWYRQLPEEGLKFMVYLQKENIIDESGMPKERFSAEFPKEGPSILRIQQVVRGDSAAYFCASSPTRSGSHEQFFGPGTRLTVL.

The chain employs TRBV7-3 and TRBJ2-1, with a possible D match to TRBD2 (5 bases). CDR1 and CDR2 from the germline V gene are SGHTA and FQGTGA. Deletions cut 2 bases from V and 8 bases from J, with 7 bases between. The CDR3 runs to 12 residues. The chain's CDR3 is CASSLSRDEQFF. DNA of the CDR3: TGTGCCAGCAGCTTATCGCGGGATGAGCAGTTCTTC.

The rearrangement joins TRBV5-1 to TRBJ2-1; TRBD2 agrees at 14 bases. After removal of 4 bases from V and 6 bases from J, the junction contained 3 bases not matched to a gene. The CDR3 is made up of 15 amino acids. In germline, CDR1 is SGHRS, CDR2 YFSETQ. As DNA, the CDR3 is TGCGCCAGCAGCGGGACTAGCGGGAGCCCCAATGAGCAGTTCTTC. As protein: CASSGTSGSPNEQFF.

This clone turned up a few times. V and J are TRBV5-4 and TRBJ2-3; 9 nucleotides line up with TRBD2. The germline V gene has CDR1 SGHNT and CDR2 YYREEE (reference sequence). CDR3 length equals 16 residues. V dropped 4 bases and J dropped 6; count of bases not matched to a gene: 12. The CDR3 DNA reads TGTGCCAGCAGCCCCCCCCCTAGCGGGAAGGGGGATACGCAGTATTTT. Its protein product is CASSPPPSGKGDTQYF. The complete variable domain, with remaining parts taken from reference TRBV5-4 and TRBJ2-3, reads ETGVTQSPTHLIKTRGQQVTLRCSSQSGHNTVSWYQQALGQGPQFIFQYYREEENGRGNFPPRFSGLQFPNYSSELNVNALELDDSALYLCASSPPPSGKGDTQYFGPGTRLTVL.

V usage is TRBV27 and J usage is TRBJ2-3; no definite D call. Germline V gives CDR1 MNHEY, CDR2 SMNVEV (reference sequence). This CDR3 spans 14 amino acids. The V end was cut by 5 bases, the J end by 4 bases, with 13 bases between. CDR3 region: CASSLGVLSDTQYF. The CDR3 nucleotides are TGTGCCAGCAGTCTAGGTGTTCTCTCAGATACGCAGTATTTT.

The rearrangement uses TRBV27 and TRBJ2-2; 9 nucleotides agree with TRBD1. Trimming took 5 bases from V and 4 from J; bases not matched to a gene: 8. The CDR3 is 16 amino acids. CDR1 and CDR2 (germline): MNHEY, SMNVEV (reference sequence). CDR3 sequence reads: CASSKQGARRTGELFF. The CDR3, as DNA: TGTGCCAGCAGTAAACAGGGGGCGCGCCGCACCGGGGAGCTGTTTTTT.

V usage is TRBV9 and J usage is TRBJ1-1; no clear D gene. V gave up 0 bases and J gave up 2 bases, with 8 bases separating them. This CDR3 region has 14 residues. Germline-derived CDR1 and CDR2 are SGDLS and YYNGEE. CDR3 loop: CASSVAEHNTEAFF. CDR3 DNA: TGTGCCAGCAGCGTAGCAGAACACAACACTGAAGCTTTCTTT.

The genes are TRBV27 and TRBJ2-7; tentative D call: TRBD1 (6 bases). The germline V gene encodes CDR1 MNHEY and CDR2 SMNVEV (reference sequence). Trimming pared 5 bases from V and 2 bases from J, leaving 13 bases between. The CDR3 sequence is 14 residues long. CDR3 protein: CASSPRDRTYEQYF. Written as DNA, the CDR3 is TGTGCCAGCAGTCCCAGAGACAGGACCTACGAGCAGTACTTC.

The chain combines TRBV9 with TRBJ1-2; TRBD1 agrees at 10 bases. The CDR3 contains 16 residues. Germline loops: CDR1 SGDLS, CDR2 YYNGEE. Losses at the gene ends were 2 bases for V and 5 bases for J; bases not matched to a gene: 9. CDR3 DNA sequence: TGTGCCAGCAGCGTCGGACAGGGGGGATCTTTATATGGCTACACCTTC. Encoded protein: CASSVGQGGSLYGYTF.

The chain combines TRBV7-2 with TRBJ2-1, with TRBD1 matching over 9 bases. CDR1 and CDR2 (germline): SGHTA, FQGNSA. Trimming removed 5 bases from V and 8 bases from J; junction bases left unmatched: 10. The CDR3 contains 15 residues. The CDR3 protein is CASSRNRGQGDEQFF. CDR3 nucleotide sequence: TGTGCCAGCAGCCGTAACAGGGGGCAAGGCGATGAGCAGTTCTTC.

The chain uses TRBV6-1 and TRBJ1-5, with TRBD1 identical over 7 bases. The trim removed 4 bases at V and 2 bases at J, leaving 8 bases unmatched. Per germline, CDR1 MNHNS and CDR2 SASEGT. The CDR3 runs to 16 residues. For the CDR3, the DNA is TGTGCCAGCAGTGGCGGGACAGCGATCGGCAATCAGCCCCAGCATTTT. Its protein product is CASSGGTAIGNQPQHF.

V usage is TRBV5-1 and J usage is TRBJ2-1; 8 nucleotides line up with TRBD2. V was clipped by 6 bases and J by 4 bases; unmatched bases: 6. CDR3 length: 14 amino acids. In germline, CDR1 is SGHRS, CDR2 YFSETQ. The CDR3 loop reads CASNYLAGYNEQFF. The CDR3 coding sequence is TGCGCCAGCAATTATCTAGCGGGTTACAATGAGCAGTTCTTC.